These 20 T cell receptor beta chains share one sample of origin, sequenced in a study of shared clonotypes between healthy human individuals. Clones were sequenced by immunoSEQ multiplex PCR, and TCRdb holds only the in-frame ones, with some missing. Of 1.6 million or so clones listed, roughly 95% were seen once; the top ten hold roughly 1.2%. The sample taken for sequencing was naive CD4+ T cells sorted from blood. The subset was: CD45RA+ positively selected. The receptors here all came from a man younger than 45 in good health.

This rearrangement joins TRBV6-5 to TRBJ2-1; D may be TRBD1 or TRBD2 (5 bases each). The CDR3 extends over 12 amino acids. V was pared by 6 bases and J by 9 bases, with 12 bases between. Germline lookup yields CDR1 MNHEY and CDR2 SVGAGI. The CDR3 region is CASRGEAPEQFF. As DNA, the CDR3 is TGTGCCAGCAGGGGGGAAGCTCCTGAGCAGTTCTTC.

This chain connects TRBV5-6 to TRBJ1-2; D gene ambiguous. The CDR3 covers 12 residues. Germline V CDR1 and CDR2: SGHDT, YYEEEE. Trimming removed 4 bases at V and 8 bases at J, with 12 bases between. The CDR3 reads CASSGDLWGYTF. The DNA for the CDR3 is TGTGCCAGCAGCGGCGACTTGTGGGGCTACACCTTC.

In regard to this clone: Distinct nucleotide sequences in the sample also encode this CDR3. The chain is built from TRBV5-1 and TRBJ2-7; TRBD1 aligns across 9 bases. The trim removed 4 bases at V and 2 bases at J, leaving 4 bases unmatched. The germline gives CDR1 SGHRS, CDR2 YFSETQ. This CDR3 spans 14 amino acids. CDR3 coding DNA: TGCGCCAGCAGCCAAAGGGACAGGGCCTACGAGCAGTACTTC. It codes for CASSQRDRAYEQYF.

DNA for the CDR3: TGCGCCAGCAGCCAGGGAGAACAGGGGCGCGGCTACACCTTC. Protein sequence: CASSQGEQGRGYTF. The chain links TRBV4-1 to TRBJ1-2, with 7 positions matching TRBD1. V dropped 3 bases and J dropped 8; count of bases not matched to a gene: 9. This CDR3 has 14 amino acids. Germline V gives CDR1 MGHRA, CDR2 YSYEKL.

The CDR3 is CASSSAGVPGSNQPQHF. CDR3 coding DNA: TGTGCCAGCAGTTCCGCGGGGGTGCCAGGGAGCAATCAGCCCCAGCATTTT. The rearrangement links TRBV28 to TRBJ1-5, with D perhaps matching TRBD1 (5 bases). Germline assignment: CDR1 MDHEN and CDR2 SYDVKM. V lost 4 bases, J lost 1 base, and 17 bases lay in between. The CDR3 sequence is 17 residues long.

The rearrangement joins TRBV5-1 to TRBJ2-3; D ambiguous. The V gene lost 2 bases and the J gene lost 6 bases, with 7 bases spanning the gap. This CDR3 contains 12 residues. CDR1 SGHRS and CDR2 YFSETQ come from the germline V gene. This CDR3 reads CASSFDLDTQYF. CDR3 coding DNA: TGCGCCAGCAGCTTTGATCTGGATACGCAGTATTTT.

The rearrangement links TRBV28 to TRBJ2-7, with 12 bases that match TRBD2. The length of the CDR3 is 14 residues. Germline V gene sequence: CDR1 MDHEN, CDR2 SYDVKM. The V gene end was trimmed by 4 bases and the J gene end by 10 bases; junction bases not matched to a gene: 8. CDR3 nucleotides: TGTGCCAGCAGTTCTAGCGGGAGGGCCGGAGGACAGTACTTC. Translation: CASSSSGRAGGQYF.

The V and J genes are TRBV28 and TRBJ2-5, with 8 bases aligning to TRBD2. The J segment lost 4 bases and the V segment lost 2 bases, leaving 3 bases of the junction unmatched. In germline, CDR1 is MDHEN, CDR2 SYDVKM. This CDR3 is built from 14 residues. The CDR3 sequence: CASSLAGGIETQYF. The CDR3 DNA reads as TGTGCCAGCAGTTTAGCGGGGGGTATAGAGACCCAGTACTTC.

J is TRBJ2-3 and V is TRBV5-4; D might be TRBD1 (5 bases). The CDR3 loop spans 13 amino acids. V was cut by 6 bases and J by 4 bases, with 12 bases left in between. The V gene's germline CDR1 is SGHNT and CDR2 YYREEE (reference sequence). CDR3 sequence: CASTSRGSDTQYF. Written as DNA, the CDR3 is TGTGCCAGCACCTCTAGGGGTTCAGATACGCAGTATTTT.

The rearrangement joins TRBV4-3 to TRBJ2-1, with 7 bases that match TRBD2. Germline V lookup: CDR1 LGHNA, CDR2 YSLEER. V shed 0 bases and J 0 bases; nucleotides not matched to a gene: 5. CDR3 size: 17 residues. As DNA, the CDR3 is TGCGCCAGCAGCCAAGATAACACGGGAGGCTCCTACAATGAGCAGTTCTTC. This encodes CASSQDNTGGSYNEQFF.

The J gene is TRBJ2-1, the V gene TRBV14; 8 bases agree with TRBD2. The CDR3 runs to 15 residues. Trimming took 4 bases from V and 4 from J; bases not matched to a gene: 6. The germline CDR1 and CDR2 sequences are SGHDN and FVKESK. CDR3 residues: CASSPSGSTYNEQFF. The CDR3 nucleotides are TGTGCCAGCAGCCCGAGCGGGAGTACGTACAATGAGCAGTTCTTC.

The V gene is TRBV7-2, the J gene TRBJ2-7; the match to TRBD2 covers 7 bases. Germline assignment: CDR1 SGHTA and CDR2 FQGNSA. CDR3 length equals 16 residues. V shed 5 bases, J shed 3 bases, and the junction held 13 bases outside the gene matches. In DNA, the CDR3 is TGTGCCAGCAGCGGAGGACTGTCGGGGGGAGGCTACGAGCAGTACTTC. This encodes CASSGGLSGGGYEQYF.

The chain combines TRBV19 with TRBJ1-1, with D possibly being TRBD1 (6 bases). V was trimmed by 2 bases and J by 7 bases, leaving 11 bases between them. The CDR3 covers 13 residues. The germline CDR1 and CDR2 sequences are LNHDA and SQIVND (reference sequence). CDR3 residues: CASSILGGREAFF. In nucleotides, the CDR3 is TGTGCCAGTAGTATACTGGGGGGGCGTGAAGCTTTCTTT.

The gene calls are TRBV4-1 and TRBJ2-2; 13 positions match TRBD2. This CDR3 is built from 14 residues. Germline CDR1 MGHRA, CDR2 YSYEKL. The V gene end was trimmed by 10 bases and the J gene end by 7 bases; junction bases not matched to a gene: 6. The CDR3 DNA sequence: TGCGCCACCGGACTAGCGGGAGCGGACGGGGAGCTGTTTTTT. Translated, it gives CATGLAGADGELFF.

The chain carries TRBV7-9 and TRBJ2-7; D perhaps matches TRBD1 (6 bases). The CDR3 is made up of 12 amino acids. CDR1 and CDR2 (germline): SEHNR, FQNEAQ (reference sequence). Trimming shortened V by 5 bases and J by 5 bases, and 10 bases separated the two germline ends. The CDR3 sequence: CASSVGADEQYF. In nucleotides, the CDR3 is TGTGCCAGCAGCGTGGGGGCCGACGAGCAGTACTTC.

CDR3 nucleotide sequence: TGTGCCAGCAGCCCCTCGGGGGGACTAGCGGGAAGGTCGTACAATGAGCAGTTCTTC. It yields the protein CASSPSGGLAGRSYNEQFF. The rearrangement links TRBV9 to TRBJ2-1, with 13 bases lining up with TRBD2. V was clipped by 4 bases and J by 4 bases; unmatched bases: 14. Germline V gives CDR1 SGDLS, CDR2 YYNGEE. CDR3 length: 19 residues.

The CDR3: CSVEERTAYTGELFF. The CDR3 coding sequence is TGCAGCGTTGAAGAGAGGACAGCTTACACCGGGGAGCTGTTTTTT. V gene TRBV29-1 combines with J gene TRBJ2-2; D may be TRBD1 (6 bases). CDR3 length: 15 residues. Germline CDR1 SQVTM, CDR2 ANQGSEA. The germline V and J ends were trimmed by 0 bases and 3 bases, with 11 bases remaining between them.

This chain uses TRBV4-2 with TRBJ2-7; TRBD1 might be the D (6 bases). The CDR3 has 14 amino acids. The V end was cut by 4 bases, the J end by 0 bases, with 10 bases between. Germline V CDR1 and CDR2: LGHNA, YNFKEQ. CDR3 DNA: TGTGCCAGCAGCCGACAGGAGAGCTCCTACGAGCAGTACTTC. Translation gives CASSRQESSYEQYF.

This rearrangement joins TRBV27 to TRBJ2-7, with TRBD2 identical over 14 bases. Per the germline V gene, CDR1 is MNHEY and CDR2 is SMNVEV (reference sequence). The CDR3 consists of 15 residues. V shed 2 bases and J 7 bases; nucleotides not matched to a gene: 4. DNA of the CDR3: TGTGCCAGCAGTTTAACGACTAGCGGGAGGGGGGAGCAGTACTTC. Its translation is CASSLTTSGRGEQYF.

The CDR3 reads CASFEGQGANYGYTF. The CDR3 nucleotides read TGCGCCAGCTTCGAGGGACAGGGTGCTAACTATGGCTACACCTTC. V usage is TRBV5-1 and J usage is TRBJ1-2; 9 bases map to TRBD1. With 7 bases clipped from V and 0 bases from J, the junction kept 7 bases outside the gene matches. Germline CDR1 reads SGHRS; CDR2 reads YFSETQ. This CDR3 contains 15 residues.